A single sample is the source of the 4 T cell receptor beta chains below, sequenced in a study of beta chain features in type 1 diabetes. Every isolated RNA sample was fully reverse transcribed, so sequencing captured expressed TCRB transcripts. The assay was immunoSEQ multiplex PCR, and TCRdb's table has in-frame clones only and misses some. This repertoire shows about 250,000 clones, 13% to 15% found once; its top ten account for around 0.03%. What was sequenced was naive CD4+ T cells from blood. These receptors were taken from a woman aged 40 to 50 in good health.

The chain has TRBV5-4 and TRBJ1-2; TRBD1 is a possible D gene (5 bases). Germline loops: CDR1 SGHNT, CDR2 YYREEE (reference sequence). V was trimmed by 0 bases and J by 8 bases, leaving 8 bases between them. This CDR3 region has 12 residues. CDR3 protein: CASSLVGLGYTF. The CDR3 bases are TGTGCCAGCAGCTTGGTGGGACTAGGCTACACCTTC.

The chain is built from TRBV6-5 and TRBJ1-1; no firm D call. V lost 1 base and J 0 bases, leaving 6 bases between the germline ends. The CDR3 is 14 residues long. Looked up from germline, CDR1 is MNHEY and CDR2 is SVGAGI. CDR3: CASSYFTVNTEAFF. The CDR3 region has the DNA TGTGCCAGCAGTTACTTCACAGTGAACACTGAAGCTTTCTTT.

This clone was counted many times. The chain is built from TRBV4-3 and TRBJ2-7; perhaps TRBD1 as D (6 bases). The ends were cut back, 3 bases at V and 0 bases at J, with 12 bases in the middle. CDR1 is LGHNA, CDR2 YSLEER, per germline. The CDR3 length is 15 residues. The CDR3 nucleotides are TGCGCCAGCAGCCATGGTCGGGACACCTCCTACGAGCAGTACTTC. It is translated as CASSHGRDTSYEQYF.

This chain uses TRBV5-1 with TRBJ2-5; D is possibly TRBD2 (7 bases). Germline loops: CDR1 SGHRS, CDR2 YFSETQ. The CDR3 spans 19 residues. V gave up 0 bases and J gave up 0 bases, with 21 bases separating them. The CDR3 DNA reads TGCGCCAGCAGCTTGGGGACCGGGGGCCGCGGGAGATACCAAGAGACCCAGTACTTC. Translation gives CASSLGTGGRGRYQETQYF.